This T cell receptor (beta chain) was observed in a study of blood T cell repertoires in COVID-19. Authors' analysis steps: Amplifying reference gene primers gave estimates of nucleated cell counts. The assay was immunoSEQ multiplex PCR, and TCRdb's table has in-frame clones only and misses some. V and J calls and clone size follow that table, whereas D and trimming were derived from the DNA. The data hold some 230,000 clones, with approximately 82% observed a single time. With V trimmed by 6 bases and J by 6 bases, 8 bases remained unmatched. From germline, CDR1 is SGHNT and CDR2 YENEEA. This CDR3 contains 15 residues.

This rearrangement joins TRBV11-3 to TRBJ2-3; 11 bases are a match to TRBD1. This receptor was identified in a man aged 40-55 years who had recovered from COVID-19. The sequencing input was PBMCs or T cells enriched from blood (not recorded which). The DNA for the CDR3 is TGTGCCAGCAGTTCGGACAGGGGGCTTTCGGATACGCAGTATTTT. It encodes CASSSDRGLSDTQYF.